This TCR beta chain was sequenced for a study of blood T cells in healthy people across ages (dated by TCRdb to the mid-2010s). For the wider study: In model experiments, roughly one uniquely barcoded TCR beta cDNA molecule per two T cells was captured by template switching. To avoid experimental bias, donors of different ages were spread randomly across the sequencing lanes. The study analyzed two additional independent replicas of 1 million unique cDNA reads from the same blood draw for two donors, one aged 18 to 30 and one aged 80 or older. Four age groups were formed from the donors: young (average 16 years), middle-aged (approximately 42), aged (around 68) and long-lived (82). The study measured age-related changes in TCR beta repertoire diversity using deep sequencing normalized with unique cDNA molecular identifiers.

Overall study results and their limits: There was a strong correlation between observed TCR beta diversity and the percentage of naive T cells measured by flow cytometry. Compared with the aged group, the long-lived group had more naive CD4+ T cells, fewer expanded clones and increased TCR diversity, a pattern suggesting age selection. Estimates of total diversity from one million sequenced T cells were regarded as lower bounds and underestimates. Observed TCR beta diversity per million T cells fell roughly linearly with age, and a significant reduction was already apparent by age about 43. Donor CMV infection status was unknown, potentially confounding age-related changes in expanded clonotypes. Because profiling used bulk unsorted PBMCs, naive and antigen-experienced compartments could not be compared conclusively.

The roughly 39 donors, aged 6 to 90 years, were systemically healthy Caucasian individuals from Russia. Each donor gave about 9.2 milliliters of peripheral blood, drawn into EDTA-treated Vacutainer tubes. Ficoll-Paque density-gradient centrifugation was used to isolate PBMCs, with at least 7 million per sample. Total RNA was extracted from PBMCs with Trizol reagent, with at least 6 micrograms obtained per sample. The percentages of naive CD45RAhigh/CD27high T cells were determined by flow cytometry on a PBMC aliquot from every donor. Library method: 5' RACE. TCRdb shows the sequencer as Illumina HiSeq 2500. A second roughly 6 to 11 cycle PCR used a sample-barcoded 5' primer and a J-beta primer mix. Each TCR beta cDNA molecule received a unique molecular identifier from a template-switch 5' adaptor carrying 12 random nucleotides. At least 3 million CDR3-containing paired-end reads were obtained from each sample. All of the RNA was converted into first-strand cDNA using the Mint cDNA synthesis kit, with a TRBC-specific oligonucleotide serving as the primer. Following uracil-DNA glycosylase treatment, a first 18-cycle PCR with universal primers M1SS and BC2_uni_R was performed on all cDNA. On the study's bioinformatics: For normalization, 1 million high-quality reads were randomly selected from each sample, with every read carrying a distinct molecular identifier. Instead of being binned into consensus sequences, reads with shared molecular identifiers were discarded. MiTCR, set to a Q25 quality threshold and the strictest error-elimination algorithm, was used for CDR3 identification, clonotype clustering and error correction. A nonparametric unseen species model with Euler transformation was used to estimate lower-bound total TCR beta diversity. The public reads were reprocessed in TCRdb via fastp at Q25 and MiXCR, keeping in-frame beta chains. Rows are combined by CDR3 protein, so each entry shows the most common genes and DNA. The V and J calls and clone size come from TCRdb's table, not from the authors' own analysis. Present in this sample are about 1.6 million distinct CDR3 sequences, approximately 32% of which were seen just once. Over 9% of the sample is in the top ten clones.

Counted from cysteine to phenylalanine, this CDR3 has 15 amino acids. Just the 45-base CDR3 DNA is kept, in frame starting at base 1. CDR1 and CDR2 are read off the germline V gene as SGHTA and FQGNSA. Trimming at the junction amounts to 1 base on V and 6 bases on J, and the germline ends lie 13 bases apart. Comments on this clonotype: No antigen is known for it. Base-call qualities are not available, and no considerably larger clone is one nucleotide away.

Sequenced input: blood. The V and J segments used are TRBV7-2 and TRBJ1-5; confidence is insufficient to name the D gene. This TCR came from a woman aged 25-40 years in good health. The CDR3 reads as follows: CASSLVPTGGQPQHF. The DNA sequence reads TGTGCCAGCAGCTTAGTCCCCACCGGTGGTCAGCCCCAGCATTTT.